This T cell receptor beta chain comes out of a study of blood T cell repertoires in COVID-19. Looking at the study overall: Spain, Italy and the United States supplied samples that represented acute and convalescent COVID-19. PBMCs, B-cell-depleted T cells, or T cells were the source of the cDNA or gDNA that made up the material.

Original processing methods: Amplifying reference gene primers gave estimates of nucleated cell counts. The table came from immunoSEQ multiplex PCR; TCRdb's copy has only in-frame clones and leaves some out. That table furnishes V, J and clone size, whereas the DNA furnished D and trimming. The sample holds about 44,000 clones, around 92% seen once. Sequences were obtained from peripheral blood. The receptor's source is a human donor in a cohort sampled during active COVID-19.

This chain's CDR3 is CASSLEGGTGEAFF. CDR3 nucleotides: TGTGCCAGCAGCTTAGAAGGGGGGACAGGTGAAGCTTTCTTT. This chain connects TRBV7-8 to TRBJ1-1, with TRBD1 matching over 8 bases. With 1 base clipped from V and 7 bases from J, the junction kept 5 bases outside the gene matches. This CDR3 contains 14 residues. Germline V CDR1 and CDR2: SGHVS, FQNEAQ.